Listed below are T cell receptor beta chains from one sample, sequenced in a study of T cells in Graves' hyperthyroidism and ophthalmopathy. TCRdb analysed the multiplex PCR reads with MiXCR anew, one entry per CDR3 protein. The repertoire holds approximately 560,000 distinct CDR3 sequences, roughly 14% seen once, with 6.5% to 8% in the top ten. Sequenced material: blood. The receptors come from a woman in her thirties with Graves' hyperthyroidism. The CDR3 runs from the conserved cysteine through the conserved F or W. D genes are given only for firm matches. Clone size appears in some rows only: once, few, many, or a class for an expanded clone.

v_call,cdr3_length,j_call,d_call,clone_size,cdr3_nt,cdr3_aa
TRBV29-1,9,TRBJ1-2,NA,NA,TGCAGCGTCGACAATGGCTACACCTTC,CSVDNGYTF
TRBV5-4,14,TRBJ2-3,NA,few,TGTGCCAGCAGCTTGAGCAGAAACACAGATACGCAGTATTTT,CASSLSRNTDTQYF
TRBV30,14,TRBJ2-4,NA,few,TGTGCCTGGAAGACAGGCCTAGCCAAAAACATTCAGTACTTC,CAWKTGLAKNIQYF
TRBV5-1,13,TRBJ2-1,NA,NA,TGCGCCAGCAGCTTGGCCCCGGGACAACGGCAGTTCTTC,CASSLAPGQRQFF
TRBV29-1,12,TRBJ2-7,NA,few,TGCAGCGTTCGAAGTAGCCCCTACGAGCAGTACTTC,CSVRSSPYEQYF
TRBV28,14,TRBJ1-5,NA,few,TGTGCCAGCAGTTTTGCAAACCCGTATCAGCCCCAGCATTTT,CASSFANPYQPQHF
TRBV6-2/TRBV6-3,15,TRBJ2-7,TRBD2,many,TGTGCCAGCAGTACCCCGGGACTAGCGGCCTACGAGCAGTACTTC,CASSTPGLAAYEQYF
TRBV7-2,15,TRBJ2-1,NA,many,TGTGCCAGCAGCTCCCATTCATATAGTGGCAATGAGCAGTTCTTC,CASSSHSYSGNEQFF
TRBV10-3,15,TRBJ2-7,TRBD1,NA,TGTGCCATCAGTGGCGGGACAGGGAGTTCCTACGAGCAGTACTTC,CAISGGTGSSYEQYF
TRBV6-2/TRBV6-3,16,TRBJ1-5,NA,few,TGTGCCAGCAGTTACAGGGGCCTCGGGAGCAATCAGCCCCAGCATTTT,CASSYRGLGSNQPQHF
TRBV18,14,TRBJ2-2,NA,many,TGTGCCAGCTCAATGCAGATGAACACCGGGGAGCTGTTTTTT,CASSMQMNTGELFF
TRBV28,12,TRBJ1-4,NA,NA,TGTGCCAGCAGTTCCGCTTCTGAAAAACTGTTTTTT,CASSSASEKLFF
TRBV10-3,14,TRBJ2-5,NA,NA,TGTGCCATCAGTGGGGAATCTTCCCAAGAGACCCAGTACTTC,CAISGESSQETQYF
TRBV19,18,TRBJ2-1,NA,NA,TGTGCCAGTAGTATAGATCGACTCCGGGGACCTCAGGTACGCTCCGTGTTCTTC,CASSIDRLRGPQVRSVFF
TRBV28,16,TRBJ1-1,TRBD1,few,TGTGCCAGCAACGGAGGGGGACAGGGACAGAACACTGAAGCTTTCTTT,CASNGGGQGQNTEAFF
TRBV20-1,16,TRBJ1-4,TRBD1,many,TGCAGTGCTTTTTCCCACCCGACAGGGGGAAATGAAAAACTGTTTTTT,CSAFSHPTGGNEKLFF
TRBV7-3,14,TRBJ2-2,NA,NA,TGTGCCAGCAGTCCTTCGCGCGTCACCGGGGAGCTGTTTTTT,CASSPSRVTGELFF
TRBV6-2/TRBV6-3,15,TRBJ1-1,NA,many,TGTGCCAGCAGTTACTTTGGACGGATGAACACTGAAGCTTTCTTT,CASSYFGRMNTEAFF
TRBV30,15,TRBJ2-1,TRBD2,few,TGTGCCTGGAGTGTTCTAGCGGGAGCTTACAATGAGCAGTTCTTC,CAWSVLAGAYNEQFF
TRBV24-1,16,TRBJ2-1,TRBD2,many,TGTGCCACCAGTGATTCACTTAGCGGGCGGTACAATGAGCAGTTCTTC,CATSDSLSGRYNEQFF
TRBV15,13,TRBJ2-1,NA,NA,TGTGCCGTCGGACAGACCTCCTACAATGAGCAGTTCTTC,CAVGQTSYNEQFF
TRBV3-1,14,TRBJ2-7,NA,many,TGTGCCAGCAGCCAAGCATCGCCCTCCTACGAGCAGTACTTC,CASSQASPSYEQYF
TRBV6-2/TRBV6-3,14,TRBJ2-1,NA,NA,TGTGCCAGCAGTTCGACCCCGTCTCGCAATGAGCAGTTCTTC,CASSSTPSRNEQFF
TRBV9,13,TRBJ1-1,TRBD1,many,TGTGCCAGCAGCGTTTACAGGGGAACTGAAGCTTTCTTT,CASSVYRGTEAFF
TRBV7-9,16,TRBJ2-7,NA,many,TGTGCCAGCAGCCCCGGACAACCCGCGAACTCCTACGAGCAGTACTTC,CASSPGQPANSYEQYF
TRBV27,14,TRBJ1-6,NA,few,TGTGCCAGCAGTTTTAATGGCGGTTATTCACCCCTCCACTTT,CASSFNGGYSPLHF
TRBV20-1,13,TRBJ1-2,NA,many,TGCAGTGCTAGAGATTTGGCAGGCTATGGCTACACCTTC,CSARDLAGYGYTF
TRBV7-9,15,TRBJ2-7,TRBD2,many,TGTGCCAGCAGCCTGCCGGGACTAGGAGTTGGCGAGCAGTACTTC,CASSLPGLGVGEQYF
TRBV6-1,18,TRBJ1-3,NA,few,TGTGCCAGCAGTTATCTCTCACCTGAAAAAGACTATGGAAACACCATATATTTT,CASSYLSPEKDYGNTIYF
TRBV27,16,TRBJ2-1,NA,many,TGTGCCAGCAAACTCCTATCGGGAGAATCCTACAATGAGCAGTTCTTC,CASKLLSGESYNEQFF
TRBV27,14,TRBJ2-5,TRBD2,many,TGTGCCAGCAGTTTCGGACTAGGCGAAGAGACCCAGTACTTC,CASSFGLGEETQYF
TRBV7-9,15,TRBJ2-7,NA,few,TGTGCCAGCAGCTTAGGTGGAGCACTCTCCTACGAGCAGTACTTC,CASSLGGALSYEQYF
TRBV20-1,13,TRBJ1-1,NA,NA,TGCAGTGCTGCCGGGTCCGGGAAGGCTGAAGCTTTCTTT,CSAAGSGKAEAFF
TRBV20-1,17,TRBJ2-2,TRBD1,few,TGCAGTGCTAGAGATCTGGCCAGGGGGACGAACACCGGGGAGCTGTTTTTT,CSARDLARGTNTGELFF
TRBV15,13,TRBJ2-7,NA,many,TGTGCCACCAGCAGAAGACAGACCTACGAGCAGTACTTC,CATSRRQTYEQYF
TRBV29-1,14,TRBJ2-5,TRBD2,many,TGCAGCGTTGTCGAGCGGGTGGGGGGGGAGACCCAGTACTTC,CSVVERVGGETQYF
TRBV6-5,13,TRBJ1-2,NA,many,TGTGCCAGCAGTTACTCGACAGTATATGGCTACACCTTC,CASSYSTVYGYTF
TRBV9,15,TRBJ2-2,NA,NA,TGTGCCAGCAGCGTAGTCGACTGGAATACCGGGGAGCTGTTTTTT,CASSVVDWNTGELFF
TRBV5-5,15,TRBJ2-1,TRBD2,many,TGTGCCAGCAGCCTTGGACTAGCGGCGTACAATGAGCAGTTCTTC,CASSLGLAAYNEQFF
TRBV30,17,TRBJ2-3,TRBD2,many,TGTGCCTGGAGTCCTGGGACTAGCGGGATGAGTACAGATACGCAGTATTTT,CAWSPGTSGMSTDTQYF
TRBV7-2,12,TRBJ2-5,NA,few,TGTGCCAGCAGCTTAGTTTCGGTGGACCAGTACTTC,CASSLVSVDQYF
TRBV6-6,13,TRBJ2-7,NA,many,TGTGCCAGCAGTTACTCCAGCGCCTACGAGCAGTACTTC,CASSYSSAYEQYF
TRBV12-3/TRBV12-4,15,TRBJ2-3,TRBD2,many,TGTGCCAGCAGTTTAATGGGACTAGCAGAAGATACGCAGTATTTT,CASSLMGLAEDTQYF
TRBV6-1,15,TRBJ2-7,TRBD1,many,TGTGCCAGCAGGATGGGACAGGCAAGCTCCTACGAGCAGTACTTC,CASRMGQASSYEQYF
TRBV19,16,TRBJ2-2,NA,few,TGTGCCAGTATGGGAGGAAGATCCGGAGTGGCCGGGGAGCTGTTTTTT,CASMGGRSGVAGELFF
TRBV12-3/TRBV12-4,16,TRBJ2-1,NA,many,TGTGCCAGCAGCCACCCACAGTTCGTAGACTTCAATGAGCAGTTCTTC,CASSHPQFVDFNEQFF
TRBV7-3,14,TRBJ2-1,TRBD1,NA,TGTGCCAGCAGCGGACAGGGTACCTACAATGAGCAGTTCTTC,CASSGQGTYNEQFF